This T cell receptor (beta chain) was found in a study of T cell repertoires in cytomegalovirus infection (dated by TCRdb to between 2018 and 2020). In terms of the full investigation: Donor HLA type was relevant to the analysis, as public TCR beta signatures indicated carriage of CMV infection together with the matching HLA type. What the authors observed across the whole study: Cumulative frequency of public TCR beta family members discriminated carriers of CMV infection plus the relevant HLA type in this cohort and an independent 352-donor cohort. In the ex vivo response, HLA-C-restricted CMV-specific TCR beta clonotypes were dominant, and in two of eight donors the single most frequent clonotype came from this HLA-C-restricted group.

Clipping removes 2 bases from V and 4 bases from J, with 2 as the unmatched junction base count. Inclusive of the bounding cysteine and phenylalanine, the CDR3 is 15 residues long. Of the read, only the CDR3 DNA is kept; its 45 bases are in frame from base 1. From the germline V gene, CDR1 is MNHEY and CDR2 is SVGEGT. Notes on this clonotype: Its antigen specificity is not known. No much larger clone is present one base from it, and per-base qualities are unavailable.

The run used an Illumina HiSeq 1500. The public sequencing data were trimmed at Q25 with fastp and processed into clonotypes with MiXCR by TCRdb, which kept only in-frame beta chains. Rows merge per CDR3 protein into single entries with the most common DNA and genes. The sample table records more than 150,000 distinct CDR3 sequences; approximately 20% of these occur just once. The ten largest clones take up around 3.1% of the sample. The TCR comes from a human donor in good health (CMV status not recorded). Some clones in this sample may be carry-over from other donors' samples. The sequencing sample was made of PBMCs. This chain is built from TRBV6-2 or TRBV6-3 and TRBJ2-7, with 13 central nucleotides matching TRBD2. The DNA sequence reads TGTGCCAGCAGTTACCCGGGACTAGCGGGATACGAGCAGTACTTC. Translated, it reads CASSYPGLAGYEQYF.